The following is a T cell receptor beta chain sequence with its context. Germline-derived CDR1 and CDR2 are SGDLS and YYNGEE. This CDR3 is 17 amino acids long. The V gene lost 0 bases and the J gene lost 2 bases, with 15 bases spanning the gap. The data stem from a study of blood T cell repertoires in COVID-19. At the level of the study: T cells, B-cell-depleted T cells, or PBMCs supplied cDNA or gDNA.

The Seattle site enrolled patients during active infection and followed them longitudinally. TCRdb's copy holds only in-frame clones and misses some; the assay was immunoSEQ multiplex PCR. Of about 240,000 clones in the sample, about 86% were seen once. The specimen was peripheral blood. This TCR derives from a woman aged 50 to 65 with COVID-19, enrolled during active disease. The gene calls are TRBV9 and TRBJ2-1; D is possibly TRBD2 (6 bases). Here the CDR3 DNA reads TGTGCCAGCAGCGTAGGAGGTGGGACTTCTACCTACAATGAGCAGTTCTTC. It encodes CASSVGGGTSTYNEQFF.